The 13 T cell receptor beta chains in this list originate from one sample, sequenced in a study of blood T cell repertoires in COVID-19. Sequenced by immunoSEQ multiplex PCR; TCRdb stores in-frame clones only, minus some. The sample shows about 110,000 clones, 65% to 80% of them seen only once. The sequencing input was peripheral blood. The source is a woman aged 40 to 50 with acute or convalescent COVID-19.

The chain employs TRBV7-2 and TRBJ1-4, with TRBD1 matching over 9 bases. Germline CDR1 reads SGHTA; CDR2 reads FQGNSA. With 4 bases clipped from V and 6 bases from J, the junction kept 9 bases outside the gene matches. The CDR3 has 16 amino acids. The CDR3 region has the DNA TGTGCCAGCAGCTATCTACCGGGACAGGGCGATGAAAAACTGTTTTTT. It specifies CASSYLPGQGDEKLFF.

V is TRBV15 and J is TRBJ1-1; D might be TRBD1 (6 bases). The V end was cut by 2 bases, the J end by 2 bases, with 9 bases between. Germline CDR1 and CDR2: LNHNV and YYDKDF (reference sequence). This CDR3 has 14 residues. CDR3 coding DNA: TGTGCCACCAGCAGACAGGGGTCCAACACTGAAGCTTTCTTT. Translation gives CATSRQGSNTEAFF.

This chain connects TRBV28 to TRBJ1-4; D gene uncertain. The length of the CDR3 is 14 residues. Germline V gene lookup returns CDR1 MDHEN and CDR2 SYDVKM. Trimming took off 7 bases at V and 8 bases at J, with 17 bases between the two ends. CDR3 in amino acids: CASTLSDWEEKLFF. In DNA, the CDR3 is TGTGCCAGCACTTTGTCGGACTGGGAGGAAAAACTGTTTTTT.

This CDR3 is CAFLPGSNYGYTF. DNA for the CDR3: TGCGCATTCCTCCCGGGGAGCAACTATGGCTACACCTTC. This rearrangement joins TRBV29-1 to TRBJ1-2, with D unclear. CDR3 size: 13 residues. The germline V gene encodes CDR1 SQVTM and CDR2 ANQGSEA.

The gene calls are TRBV2 and TRBJ1-1; D possibly corresponds to TRBD1 (5 bases). The germline gives CDR1 SNHLY, CDR2 FYNNEI. This CDR3 is 13 amino acids long. Trimming stripped 6 bases from V and 7 bases from J, with 15 bases between. CDR3 sequence reads: CASSNLGGNEAFF. Written as DNA, the CDR3 is TGTGCCAGCAGCAACCTTGGGGGGAATGAAGCTTTCTTT.

This chain connects TRBV5-1 to TRBJ2-6; 11 bases align to TRBD1. CDR3 size: 18 residues. The ends lost 1 base at V and 4 bases at J; junction bases unmatched: 7. CDR1 and CDR2 from the germline V gene are SGHRS and YFSETQ. The DNA for the CDR3 is TGCGCCAGCAGCTTGTGGACAGGGGGCGCTTCGGGGGCCAACGTCCTGACTTTC. Residues: CASSLWTGGASGANVLTF. Based on the CDR3 plus reference TRBV5-1 and TRBJ2-6, the full variable domain is KAGVTQTPRYLIKTRGQQVTLSCSPISGHRSVSWYQQTPGQGLQFLFEYFSETQRNKGNFPGRFSGRQFSNSRSEMNVSTLELGDSALYLCASSLWTGGASGANVLTFGAGSRLTVL.

This chain joins TRBV7-3 and TRBJ2-1; the match to TRBD1 covers 11 bases. Unmatched junction bases numbered 3, after V lost 4 bases and J lost 4 bases. Per the germline V gene, CDR1 is SGHTA and CDR2 is FQGTGA. The CDR3 has 15 amino acids. CDR3 residues: CASSSGQGGYNEQFF. In nucleotides, the CDR3 is TGTGCCAGCAGCTCGGGACAGGGGGGTTACAATGAGCAGTTCTTC.

This rearrangement joins TRBV4-1 to TRBJ1-3, with D tentatively TRBD1 (5 bases). In germline, CDR1 is MGHRA, CDR2 YSYEKL. The CDR3 consists of 15 residues. V dropped 2 bases and J dropped 2 bases, with 10 bases sitting between them. The CDR3 spells CASSQHRQTGNTIYF. DNA for the CDR3: TGCGCCAGCAGCCAACACCGACAGACTGGAAACACCATATATTTT.

The rearrangement links TRBV7-2 to TRBJ1-2, with a weak D call TRBD1 (6 bases). The V gene's germline CDR1 is SGHTA and CDR2 FQGNSA. CDR3 size: 17 residues. V was clipped by 0 bases and J by 4 bases, with 18 bases between them. CDR3 region: CASSLAQGRGNGYGYTF. The CDR3, as DNA: TGTGCCAGCAGCTTAGCCCAGGGGAGAGGGAATGGCTATGGCTACACCTTC.

This clone appeared many times. The V gene is TRBV4-1, the J gene TRBJ2-7; no reliable D call. Germline V gene data show CDR1 as MGHRA and CDR2 as YSYEKL. Trimming cost V 1 base and J 0 bases, with 10 bases left between them. The CDR3 is made up of 15 amino acids. CDR3 DNA sequence: TGCGCCAGCAGCCAAGGGAATCCGGGCTCCTACGAGCAGTACTTC. It codes for CASSQGNPGSYEQYF.

The chain links TRBV18 to TRBJ2-3, with TRBD2 matching 7 bases. The CDR3 covers 17 residues. The trim removed 3 bases at V and 1 base at J, leaving 10 bases unmatched. Germline V gene lookup returns CDR1 KGHSH and CDR2 LQKENI. CDR3 sequence (DNA): TGTGCCAGCTCACCGGCCAATCGACTAGCCCGCACAGATACGCAGTATTTT. Its protein is CASSPANRLARTDTQYF. The full variable domain, completed using reference TRBV18 and TRBJ2-3, is NAGVMQNPRHLVRRRGQEARLRCSPMKGHSHVYWYRQLPEEGLKFMVYLQKENIIDESGMPKERFSAEFPKEGPSILRIQQVVRGDSAAYFCASSPANRLARTDTQYFGPGTRLTVL.

Remarks on this clone: A much larger clone sits a single nucleotide away, making a read error possible. The V call is TRBV6-5, the J call TRBJ1-1, with D possibly matching TRBD1 (5 bases). Trimming removed 6 bases from V and 5 bases from J, with 7 bases in between. This CDR3 has 11 residues. CDR1 and CDR2 (germline): MNHEY, SVGAGI. Here the CDR3 DNA reads TGTGCCAGCAGGACAGTGACTGAAGCTTTCTTT. Translated: CASRTVTEAFF.

The J gene is TRBJ2-3, the V gene TRBV30; 12 positions agree with TRBD2. J was trimmed by 2 bases and V by 2 bases; bases with no gene match: 5. The germline V gene has CDR1 GTSNPN and CDR2 SVGIG (reference sequence). This CDR3 spans 16 amino acids. CDR3: CAWSSGLAGFTDTQYF. CDR3 DNA sequence: TGTGCCTGGAGTTCGGGACTAGCGGGTTTCACAGATACGCAGTATTTT.